This T cell receptor (beta chain) stems from a study of T cells in Graves' hyperthyroidism and ophthalmopathy. This clonotype appeared many times. The TCR beta CDR3 regions underwent amplification using RNA transcripts as the source. The HTBI set primed first-round TCR CDR3 RT-PCR. Each CDR3 protein is one row after TCRdb ran MiXCR on the multiplex PCR reads. Among roughly 500,000 distinct CDR3 sequences, around 43% were seen once, and the ten largest hold about two fifths. This CDR3 is built from 14 residues. Trimming took 6 bases from V and 3 from J; bases not matched to a gene: 7. Input material: peripheral blood or thyroid tissue (not recorded which). The rearrangement joins TRBV12-3 or TRBV12-4 to TRBJ1-2; 7 bases are a match to TRBD1. This TCR came from an adult woman with Graves' disease, either hyperthyroidism or ophthalmopathy (not recorded which). CDR3 sequence: CASSSLTGDYGYTF. CDR3 DNA sequence: TGTGCCAGCAGCTCCCTAACAGGGGACTATGGCTACACCTTC.